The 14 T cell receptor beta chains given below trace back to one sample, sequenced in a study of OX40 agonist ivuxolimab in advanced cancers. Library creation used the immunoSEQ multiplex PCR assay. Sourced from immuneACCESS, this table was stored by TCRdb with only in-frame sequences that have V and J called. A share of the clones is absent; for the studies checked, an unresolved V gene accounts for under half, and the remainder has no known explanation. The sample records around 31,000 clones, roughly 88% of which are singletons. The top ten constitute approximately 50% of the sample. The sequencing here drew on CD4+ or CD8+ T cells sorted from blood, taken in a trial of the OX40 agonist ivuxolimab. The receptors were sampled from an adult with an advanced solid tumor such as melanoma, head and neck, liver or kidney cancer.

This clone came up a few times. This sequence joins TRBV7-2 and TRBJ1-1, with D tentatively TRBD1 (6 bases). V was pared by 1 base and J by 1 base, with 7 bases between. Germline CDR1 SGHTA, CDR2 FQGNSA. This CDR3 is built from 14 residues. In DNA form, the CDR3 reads TGTGCCAGCAGCTTAGAACAGGGGAACACTGAAGCTTTCTTT. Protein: CASSLEQGNTEAFF. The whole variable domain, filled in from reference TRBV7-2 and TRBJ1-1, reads GAGVSQSPSNKVTEKGKDVELRCDPISGHTALYWYRQSLGQGLEFLIYFQGNSAPDKSGLPSDRFSAERTGGSVSTLTIQRTQQEDSAVYLCASSLEQGNTEAFFGQGTRLTVV.

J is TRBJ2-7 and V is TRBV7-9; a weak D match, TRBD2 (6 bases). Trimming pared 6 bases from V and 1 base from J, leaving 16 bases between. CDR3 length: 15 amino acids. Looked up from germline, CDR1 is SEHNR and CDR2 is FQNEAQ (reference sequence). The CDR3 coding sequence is TGTGCCAGCAGTGGTACGGGGGAAGAATCCTACGAGCAGTACTTC. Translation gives CASSGTGEESYEQYF. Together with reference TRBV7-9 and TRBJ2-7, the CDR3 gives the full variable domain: DTGVSQNPRHKITKRGQNVTFRCDPISEHNRLYWYRQTLGQGPEFLTYFQNEAQLEKSRLLSDRFSAERPKGSFSTLEIQRTEQGDSAMYLCASSGTGEESYEQYFGPGTRLTVT.

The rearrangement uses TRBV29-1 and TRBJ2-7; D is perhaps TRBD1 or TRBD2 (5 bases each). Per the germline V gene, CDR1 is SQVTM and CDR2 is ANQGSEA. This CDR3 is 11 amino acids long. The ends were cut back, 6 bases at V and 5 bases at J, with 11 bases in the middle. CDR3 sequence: CSVRRDHEQYF. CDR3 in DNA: TGCAGCGTCCGCAGGGACCACGAGCAGTACTTC.

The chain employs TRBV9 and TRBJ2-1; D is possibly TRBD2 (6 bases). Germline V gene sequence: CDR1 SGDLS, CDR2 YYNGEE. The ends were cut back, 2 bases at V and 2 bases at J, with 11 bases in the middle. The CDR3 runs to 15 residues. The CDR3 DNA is TGTGCCAGCAGCGTTTGGGACTCCACCTACAATGAGCAGTTCTTC. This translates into CASSVWDSTYNEQFF.

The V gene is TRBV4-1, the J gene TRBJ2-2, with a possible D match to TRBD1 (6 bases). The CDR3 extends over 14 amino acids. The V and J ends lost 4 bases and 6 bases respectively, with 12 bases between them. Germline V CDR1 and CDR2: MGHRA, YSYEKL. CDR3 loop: CASSLAQGSGELFF. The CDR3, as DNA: TGCGCCAGCAGCCTTGCACAGGGCTCCGGGGAGCTGTTTTTT.

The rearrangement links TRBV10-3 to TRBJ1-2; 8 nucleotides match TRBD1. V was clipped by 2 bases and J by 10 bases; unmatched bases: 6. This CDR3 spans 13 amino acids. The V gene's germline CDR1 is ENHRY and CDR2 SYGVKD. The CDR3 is CAISEGQGLYYTF. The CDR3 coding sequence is TGTGCCATCAGTGAGGGACAGGGACTCTACTACACCTTC.

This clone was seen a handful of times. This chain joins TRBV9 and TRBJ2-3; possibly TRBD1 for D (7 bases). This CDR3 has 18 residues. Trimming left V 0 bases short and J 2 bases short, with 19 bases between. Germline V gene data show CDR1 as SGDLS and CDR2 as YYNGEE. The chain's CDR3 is CASSVGEQGRGLTDTQYF. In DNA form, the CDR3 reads TGTGCCAGCAGCGTAGGGGAACAGGGGCGGGGACTCACAGATACGCAGTATTTT. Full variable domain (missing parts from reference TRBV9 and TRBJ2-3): DSGVTQTPKHLITATGQRVTLRCSPRSGDLSVYWYQQSLDQGLQFLIQYYNGEERAKGNILERFSAQQFPDLHSELNLSSLELGDSALYFCASSVGEQGRGLTDTQYFGPGTRLTVL.

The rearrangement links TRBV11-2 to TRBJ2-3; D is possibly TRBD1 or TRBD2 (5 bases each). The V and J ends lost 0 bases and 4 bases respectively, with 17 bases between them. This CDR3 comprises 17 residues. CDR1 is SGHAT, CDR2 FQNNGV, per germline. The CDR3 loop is CASSLERGRGRADTQYF. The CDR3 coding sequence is TGTGCCAGCAGCTTAGAGAGGGGAAGGGGCCGGGCAGATACGCAGTATTTT.

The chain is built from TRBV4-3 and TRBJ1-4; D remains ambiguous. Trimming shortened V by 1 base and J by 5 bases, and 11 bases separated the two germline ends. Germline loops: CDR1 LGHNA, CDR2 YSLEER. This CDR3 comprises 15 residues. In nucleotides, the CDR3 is TGCGCCAGCAGCCAAGTTGAGGCAGTAAATGAAAAACTGTTTTTT. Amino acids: CASSQVEAVNEKLFF.

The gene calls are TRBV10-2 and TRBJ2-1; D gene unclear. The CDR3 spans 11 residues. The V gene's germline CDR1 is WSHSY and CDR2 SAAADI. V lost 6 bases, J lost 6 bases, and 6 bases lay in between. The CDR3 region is CASRGPNEQFF. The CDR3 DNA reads TGCGCCAGCAGAGGTCCCAATGAGCAGTTCTTC.

The CDR3 sequence is CASSLGSQGYEQFF. In DNA, the CDR3 is TGCGCCAGCAGCCTGGGGTCTCAGGGGTATGAGCAGTTCTTC. The V and J genes are TRBV4-3 and TRBJ2-1, with a possible D match to TRBD1 (6 bases). Trimming removed 4 bases from V and 8 bases from J, with 15 bases in between. The CDR3 is 14 residues long. CDR1 and CDR2 from the germline V gene are LGHNA and YSLEER.

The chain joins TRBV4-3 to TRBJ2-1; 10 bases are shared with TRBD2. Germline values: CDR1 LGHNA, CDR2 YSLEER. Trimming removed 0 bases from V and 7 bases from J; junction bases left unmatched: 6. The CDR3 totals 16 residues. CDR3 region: CASSQDGIAGGNEQFF. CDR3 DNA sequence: TGCGCCAGCAGCCAAGACGGGATAGCGGGGGGTAATGAGCAGTTCTTC.

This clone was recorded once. The CDR3 loop is CASSLIAPGEWMNTEAFF. The CDR3 DNA sequence: TGTGCCAGCAGCTTAATAGCGCCAGGGGAATGGATGAACACTGAAGCTTTCTTT. The genes are TRBV7-8 and TRBJ1-1, with a weak D call TRBD1 (6 bases). Trimming removed 2 bases from V and 0 bases from J, with 19 bases in between. This CDR3 contains 18 residues. Germline V CDR1 and CDR2: SGHVS, FQNEAQ. The variable domain in full, with the rest retrieved from reference TRBV7-8 and TRBJ1-1, is GAGVSQSPRYKVAKRGQDVALRCDPISGHVSLFWYQQALGQGPEFLTYFQNEAQLDKSGLPSDRFFAERPEGSVSTLKIQRTQQEDSAVYLCASSLIAPGEWMNTEAFFGQGTRLTVV.

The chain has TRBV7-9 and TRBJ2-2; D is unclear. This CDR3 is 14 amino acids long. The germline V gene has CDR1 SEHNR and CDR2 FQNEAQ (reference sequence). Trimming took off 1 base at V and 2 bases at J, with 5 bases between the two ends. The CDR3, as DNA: TGTGCCAGCAGCTTAGAAGGTAACACCGGGGAGCTGTTTTTT. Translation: CASSLEGNTGELFF.